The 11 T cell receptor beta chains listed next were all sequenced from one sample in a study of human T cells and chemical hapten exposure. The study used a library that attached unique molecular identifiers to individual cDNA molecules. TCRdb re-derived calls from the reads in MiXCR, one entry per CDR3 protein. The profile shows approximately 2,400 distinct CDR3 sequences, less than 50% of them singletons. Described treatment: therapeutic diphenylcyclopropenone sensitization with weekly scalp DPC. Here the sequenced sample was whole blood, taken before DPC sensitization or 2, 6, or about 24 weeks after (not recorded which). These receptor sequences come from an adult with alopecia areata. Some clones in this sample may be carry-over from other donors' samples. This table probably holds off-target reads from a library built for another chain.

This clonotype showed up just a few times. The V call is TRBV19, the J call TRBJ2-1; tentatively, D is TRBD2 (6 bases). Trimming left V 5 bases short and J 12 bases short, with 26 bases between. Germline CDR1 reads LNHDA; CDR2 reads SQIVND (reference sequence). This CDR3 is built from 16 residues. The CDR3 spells CASSLRLVEPTIVQFF. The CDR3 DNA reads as TGTGCCAGTAGTCTCCGACTAGTCGAACCGACAATTGTGCAGTTCTTC.

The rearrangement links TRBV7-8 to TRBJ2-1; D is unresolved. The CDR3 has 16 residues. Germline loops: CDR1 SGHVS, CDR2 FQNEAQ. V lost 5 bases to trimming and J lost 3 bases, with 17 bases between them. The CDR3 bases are TGTGCCAGCAGCCCGTCAACAGACGGCATCTACAATGAGCAGTTCTTC. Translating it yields CASSPSTDGIYNEQFF.

CDR3 nucleotide sequence: TGTGCCAGCTCACCCGAGGCCCCGGGGCCAGGCTACAATGAGCAGTTCTTC. Translating gives CASSPEAPGPGYNEQFF. The chain joins TRBV18 to TRBJ2-1; perhaps D is TRBD1 or TRBD2 (5 bases each). There are 17 residues in the CDR3. Germline V lookup: CDR1 KGHSH, CDR2 LQKENI. Trimming stripped 3 bases from V and 3 bases from J, with 18 bases between. Combining the CDR3 with reference TRBV18 and TRBJ2-1 gives the whole variable domain NAGVMQNPRHLVRRRGQEARLRCSPMKGHSHVYWYRQLPEEGLKFMVYLQKENIIDESGMPKERFSAEFPKEGPSILRIQQVVRGDSAAYFCASSPEAPGPGYNEQFFGPGTRLTVL.

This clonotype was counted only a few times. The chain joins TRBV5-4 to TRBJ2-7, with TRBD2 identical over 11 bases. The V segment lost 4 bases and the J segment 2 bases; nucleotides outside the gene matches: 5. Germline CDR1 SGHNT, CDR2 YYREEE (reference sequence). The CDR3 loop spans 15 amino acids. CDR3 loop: CASSPGLAGPYEQYF. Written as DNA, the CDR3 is TGTGCCAGCAGCCCCGGACTAGCGGGCCCCTACGAGCAGTACTTC.

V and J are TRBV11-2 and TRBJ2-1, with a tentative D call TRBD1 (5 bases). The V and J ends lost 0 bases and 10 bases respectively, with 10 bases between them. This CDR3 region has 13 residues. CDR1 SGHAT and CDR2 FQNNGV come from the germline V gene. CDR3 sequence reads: CASSLDYRIEQFF. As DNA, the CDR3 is TGTGCCAGCAGCTTAGATTACAGGATAGAGCAGTTCTTC.

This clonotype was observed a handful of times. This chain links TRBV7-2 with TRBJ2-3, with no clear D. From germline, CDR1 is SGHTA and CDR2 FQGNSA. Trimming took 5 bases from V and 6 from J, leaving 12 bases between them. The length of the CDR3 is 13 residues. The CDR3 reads CASSIALVDTQYF. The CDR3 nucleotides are TGTGCCAGCAGCATCGCTTTGGTGGATACGCAGTATTTT.

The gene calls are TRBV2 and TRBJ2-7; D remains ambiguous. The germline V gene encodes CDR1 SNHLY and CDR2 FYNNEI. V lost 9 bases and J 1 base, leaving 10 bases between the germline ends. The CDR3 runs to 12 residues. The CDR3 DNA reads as TGTGCCAGTTTCGACGGATCCTACGAGCAGTACTTC. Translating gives CASFDGSYEQYF.

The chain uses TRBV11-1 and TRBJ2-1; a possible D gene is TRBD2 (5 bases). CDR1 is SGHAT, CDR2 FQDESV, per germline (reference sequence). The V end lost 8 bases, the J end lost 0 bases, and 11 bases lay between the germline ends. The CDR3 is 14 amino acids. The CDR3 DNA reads TGTGCCAGCTCGCGGGCCCGCTCCTACAATGAGCAGTTCTTC. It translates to CASSRARSYNEQFF. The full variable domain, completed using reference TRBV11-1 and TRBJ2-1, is EAEVAQSPRYKITEKSQAVAFWCDPISGHATLYWYRQILGQGPELLVQFQDESVVDDSQLPKDRFSAERLKGVDSTLKIQPAELGDSAMYLCASSRARSYNEQFFGPGTRLTVL.

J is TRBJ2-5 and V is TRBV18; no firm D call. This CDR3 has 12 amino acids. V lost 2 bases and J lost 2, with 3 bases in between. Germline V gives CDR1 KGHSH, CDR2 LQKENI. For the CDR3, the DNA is TGTGCCAGCTCACCAGGACAAGAGACCCAGTACTTC. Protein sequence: CASSPGQETQYF.

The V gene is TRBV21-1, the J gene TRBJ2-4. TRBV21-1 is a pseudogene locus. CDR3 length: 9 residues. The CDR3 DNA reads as TGTGCCAGCAGCTCGGTATGGAACTTC. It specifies CASSSVWNF.

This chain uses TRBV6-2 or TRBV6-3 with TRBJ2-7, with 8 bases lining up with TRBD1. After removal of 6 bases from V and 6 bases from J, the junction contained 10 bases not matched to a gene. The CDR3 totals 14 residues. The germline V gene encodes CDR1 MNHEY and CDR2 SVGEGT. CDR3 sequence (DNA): TGTGCCAGCAGGCTTGGACAGGGATGGACCGAGCAGTACTTC. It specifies CASRLGQGWTEQYF.